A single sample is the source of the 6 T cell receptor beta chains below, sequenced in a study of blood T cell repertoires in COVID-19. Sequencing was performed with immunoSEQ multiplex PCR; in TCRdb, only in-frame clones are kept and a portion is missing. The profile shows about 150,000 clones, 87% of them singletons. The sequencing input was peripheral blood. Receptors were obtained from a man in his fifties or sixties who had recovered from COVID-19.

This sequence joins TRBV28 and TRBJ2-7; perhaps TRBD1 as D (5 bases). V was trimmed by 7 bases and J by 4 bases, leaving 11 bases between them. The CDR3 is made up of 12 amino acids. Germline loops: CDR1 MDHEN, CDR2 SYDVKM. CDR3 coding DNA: TGTGCCAGCACCCAAGGGGAATACGAGCAGTACTTC. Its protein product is CASTQGEYEQYF.

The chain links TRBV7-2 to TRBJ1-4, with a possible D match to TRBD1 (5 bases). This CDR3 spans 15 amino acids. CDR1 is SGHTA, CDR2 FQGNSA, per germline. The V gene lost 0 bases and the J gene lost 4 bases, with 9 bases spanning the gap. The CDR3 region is CASSLAGALNEKLFF. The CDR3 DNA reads TGTGCCAGCAGCTTAGCAGGGGCGCTTAATGAAAAACTGTTTTTT.

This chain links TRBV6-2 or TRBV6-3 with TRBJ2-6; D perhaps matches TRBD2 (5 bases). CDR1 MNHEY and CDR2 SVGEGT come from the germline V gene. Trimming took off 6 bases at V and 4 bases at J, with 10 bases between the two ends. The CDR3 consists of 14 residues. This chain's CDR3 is CASSPTGGANVLTF. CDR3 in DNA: TGTGCCAGCAGCCCCACGGGGGGGGCCAACGTCCTGACTTTC.

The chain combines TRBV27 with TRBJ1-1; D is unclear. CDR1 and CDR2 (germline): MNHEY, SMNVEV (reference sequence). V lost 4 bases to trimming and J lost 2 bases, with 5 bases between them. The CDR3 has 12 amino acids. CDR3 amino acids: CASSSFNTEAFF. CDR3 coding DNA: TGTGCCAGCAGTTCCTTCAACACTGAAGCTTTCTTT.

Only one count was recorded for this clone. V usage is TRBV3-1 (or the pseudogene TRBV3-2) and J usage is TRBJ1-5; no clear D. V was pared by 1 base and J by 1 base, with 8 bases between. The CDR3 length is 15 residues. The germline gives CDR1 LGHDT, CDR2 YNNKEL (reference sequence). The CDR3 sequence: CASSQGVGSNQPQHF. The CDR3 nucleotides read TGTGCCAGCAGCCAAGGAGTGGGCAGCAATCAGCCCCAGCATTTT.

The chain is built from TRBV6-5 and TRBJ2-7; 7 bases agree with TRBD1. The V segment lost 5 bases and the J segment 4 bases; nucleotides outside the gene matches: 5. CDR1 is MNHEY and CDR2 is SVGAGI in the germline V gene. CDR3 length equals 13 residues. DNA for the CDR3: TGTGCCAGCAGTCGGGACAGCGGATACGAGCAGTACTTC. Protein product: CASSRDSGYEQYF.